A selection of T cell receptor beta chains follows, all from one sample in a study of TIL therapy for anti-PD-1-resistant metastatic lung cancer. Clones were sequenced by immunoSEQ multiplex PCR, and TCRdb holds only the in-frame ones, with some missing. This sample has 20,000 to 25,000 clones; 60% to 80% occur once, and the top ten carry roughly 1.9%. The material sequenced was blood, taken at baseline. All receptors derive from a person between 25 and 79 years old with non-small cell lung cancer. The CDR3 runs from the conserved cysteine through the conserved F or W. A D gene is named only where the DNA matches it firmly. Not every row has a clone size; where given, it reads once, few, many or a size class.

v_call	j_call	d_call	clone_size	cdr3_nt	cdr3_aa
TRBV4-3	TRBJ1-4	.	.	TGCGCCAGCAGCCATCTCGGACAGTCTGAAAAACTGTTTTTT	CASSHLGQSEKLFF
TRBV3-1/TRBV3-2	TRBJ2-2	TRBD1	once	TGTGCCAGCAGCCCATCGGACAGGGGCCCTAGGAAGACCGGGGAGCTGTTTTTT	CASSPSDRGPRKTGELFF
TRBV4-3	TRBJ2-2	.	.	TGCGCCAGCAGCCAGCAGCGGGCCACCGGGGAGCTGTTTTTT	CASSQQRATGELFF
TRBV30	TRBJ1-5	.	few	TGTGCCTGGAGTAGGGGAACCGGGCAGCCCCAGCATTTT	CAWSRGTGQPQHF
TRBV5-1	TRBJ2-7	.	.	TGCGCCAGCAGCGCCGGACGGACCTACGAGCAGTACTTC	CASSAGRTYEQYF
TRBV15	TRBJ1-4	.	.	TGTGCCACCAGCAGAGAGGCGGGTGTCGAAAAACTGTTTTTT	CATSREAGVEKLFF
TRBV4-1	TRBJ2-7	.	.	TGCGCCAGCAGCCAAGAAACCTTTCGTGGGCAGTACTTC	CASSQETFRGQYF
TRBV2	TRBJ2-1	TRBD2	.	TGTGCCAGCAGTGAAGTTCGGCTAGCGGTATACAATGAGCAGTTCTTC	CASSEVRLAVYNEQFF
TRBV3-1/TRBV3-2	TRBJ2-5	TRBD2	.	TGTGCCAGCAGCCGTGACAGTGGGGAGGGGGAGACCCAGTACTTC	CASSRDSGEGETQYF
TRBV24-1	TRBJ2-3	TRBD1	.	TGTGCCACCAGTGATCACGGGACAGGCACAGATACGCAGTATTTT	CATSDHGTGTDTQYF
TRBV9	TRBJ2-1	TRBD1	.	TGTGCCAGCAGCGTGGGAGGGACAGGGCTCAATGAGCAGTTCTTC	CASSVGGTGLNEQFF
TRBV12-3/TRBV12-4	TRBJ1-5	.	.	TGTGCCAGCAGCCCGGGTCAGGGGAGGCCCCAGCATTTT	CASSPGQGRPQHF
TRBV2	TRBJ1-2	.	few	TGTGCCAGCAGGGCCGGGACCGGACTTGGCTACACCTTC	CASRAGTGLGYTF
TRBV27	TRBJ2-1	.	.	TGTGCCAGCAGTTTGGACCTCTACAATGAGCAGTTCTTC	CASSLDLYNEQFF
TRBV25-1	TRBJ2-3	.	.	TGTGCCAGCAGTGAATGGGGCGACCAAGATACGCAGTATTTT	CASSEWGDQDTQYF
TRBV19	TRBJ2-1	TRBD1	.	TGTGCCAGTAGTCTCCGGACAGGGGGTTCCCAAAATGAGCAGTTCTTC	CASSLRTGGSQNEQFF
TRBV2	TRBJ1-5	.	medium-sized	TGTGCCAGCAGTGCAGGAGGACAGAATCAGCCCCAGCATTTT	CASSAGGQNQPQHF
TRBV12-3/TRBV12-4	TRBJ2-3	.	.	TGTGCCAGCAGCGTGGTACTGGATACGCAGTATTTT	CASSVVLDTQYF
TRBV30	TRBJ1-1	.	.	TGTGCCTGGAGTGTAGTGGCAGGGGATACTGAAGCTTTCTTT	CAWSVVAGDTEAFF
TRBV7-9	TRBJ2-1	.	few	TGTGCCAGCAGCTCAAGCCAGGGAAGCTCCTACAATGAGCAGTTCTTC	CASSSSQGSSYNEQFF
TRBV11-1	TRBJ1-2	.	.	TGTGCCAGCAGCTTTAACACCTATGCCTTATGGGGCTACACCTTC	CASSFNTYALWGYTF
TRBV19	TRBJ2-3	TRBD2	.	TGTGCCACCCGGACTAGCGGGGGGCTTAGCACAGATACGCAGTATTTT	CATRTSGGLSTDTQYF
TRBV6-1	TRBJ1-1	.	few	TGTGCCAGCAGTGAGACAGTCCGAGCTTTCTTT	CASSETVRAFF
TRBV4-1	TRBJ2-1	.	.	TGCGCCAGCAGCCAAACGTACAATGAGCAGTTCTTC	CASSQTYNEQFF
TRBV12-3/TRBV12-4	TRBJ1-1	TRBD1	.	TGTGCCAGCAGTTTAGAGGGGGCCACTGAAGCTTTCTTT	CASSLEGATEAFF
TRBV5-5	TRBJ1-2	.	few	TGTGCCAGCAGCTCACGCAACGCTAACTATGGCTACACCTTC	CASSSRNANYGYTF
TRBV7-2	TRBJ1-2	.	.	TGTGCCAGCAGCTTTCACGGGGCAGATGGCTACACCTTC	CASSFHGADGYTF
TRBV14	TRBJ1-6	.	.	TGTGCCAGCAGCCTCCGCATAATGTCACCCCTCCACTTT	CASSLRIMSPLHF
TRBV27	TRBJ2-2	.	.	TGTGCCAGCAAGGCAGGGCCGAACACCGGGGAGCTGTTTTTT	CASKAGPNTGELFF
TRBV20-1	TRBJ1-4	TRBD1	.	TGCAGTGCTAACAGGGGAGAGGGACTGTTTTTT	CSANRGEGLFF
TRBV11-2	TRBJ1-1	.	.	TGTGCCAGCAGCTTCCAGACAGGCCCGAACACTGAAGCTTTCTTT	CASSFQTGPNTEAFF
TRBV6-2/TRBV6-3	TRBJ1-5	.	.	TGTGCCAGCAGTTACAGCGGGGAAGGAGCGGATCAGCCCCAGCATTTT	CASSYSGEGADQPQHF
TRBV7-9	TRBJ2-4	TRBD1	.	TGTGCCAGCAGCGTAGGGGGCGCGGGAAACATTCAGTACTTC	CASSVGGAGNIQYF
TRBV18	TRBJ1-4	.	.	TGTGCCAGCTCACCAAATCTAAGAGAAAAACTGTTTTTT	CASSPNLREKLFF
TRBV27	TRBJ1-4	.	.	TGTGCCAGCAGTTTCGCTGGTGAAAAACTGTTTTTT	CASSFAGEKLFF
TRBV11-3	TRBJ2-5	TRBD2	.	TGTGCCAGCAGCGGAAGCGGGGGGGCCCCAGAGACCCAGTACTTC	CASSGSGGAPETQYF
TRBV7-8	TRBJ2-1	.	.	TGTGCCAGCAGCTTAGCTAGGGGATTGGAGCAGTTCTTC	CASSLARGLEQFF
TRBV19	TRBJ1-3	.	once	TGTGCCAGTAGGGATCAGGGGATGTCTGGAAACACCATATATTTT	CASRDQGMSGNTIYF
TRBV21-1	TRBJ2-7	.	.	TGTGCCAGCAGCAAACAGGGGATGAGGTACGAGCAGTACTTC	CASSKQGMRYEQYF
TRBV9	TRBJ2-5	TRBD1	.	TGTGCCAGCAGCGTCGGCCAAGGGGACAGGGGGCGGGAGACCCAGTACTTC	CASSVGQGDRGRETQYF
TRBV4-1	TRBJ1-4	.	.	TGCGCCAGCAGCTTCATAGGTTCCCGAGAAAAACTGTTTTTT	CASSFIGSREKLFF
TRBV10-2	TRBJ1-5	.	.	TGCGCCAGCAGCTCAGGCGGGGACCTCCAGCCCCAGCATTTT	CASSSGGDLQPQHF